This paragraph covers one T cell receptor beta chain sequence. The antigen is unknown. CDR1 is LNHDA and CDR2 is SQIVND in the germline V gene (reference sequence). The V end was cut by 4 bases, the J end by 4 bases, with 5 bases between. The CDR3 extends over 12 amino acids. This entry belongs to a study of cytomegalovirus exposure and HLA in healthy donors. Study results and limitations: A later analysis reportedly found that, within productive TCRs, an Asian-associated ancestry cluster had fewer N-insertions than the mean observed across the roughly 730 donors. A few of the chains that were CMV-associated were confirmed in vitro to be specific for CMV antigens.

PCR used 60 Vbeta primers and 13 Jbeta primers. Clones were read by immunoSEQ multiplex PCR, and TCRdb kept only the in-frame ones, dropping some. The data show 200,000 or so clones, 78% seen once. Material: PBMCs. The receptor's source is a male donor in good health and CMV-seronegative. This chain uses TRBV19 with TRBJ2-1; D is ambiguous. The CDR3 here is CASSTGYNEQFF. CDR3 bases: TGTGCCAGTAGTACCGGGTACAATGAGCAGTTCTTC.